The rows below give T cell receptor beta chains drawn from one sample of a study of CD8 T cells in ankylosing spondylitis. MiXCR, applied by TCRdb to the 5' RACE reads, yields one record per CDR3 protein. The sample holds roughly 120,000 distinct CDR3 sequences; around 13% are singletons and the top ten take 2.5% to 3.5%. Sequencing was performed on blood, either unsorted or a sorted T cell fraction (not recorded which). The receptor set was obtained from a female donor with ankylosing spondylitis or in good health (not recorded which). Each CDR3 is given without its conserved first and last residue.

v_call	cdr3_aa
TRBV19	ASRQHGLAGQNEQF
TRBV5-6	ASSLTGLAVWNTGELF
TRBV27	SCHASPWYNEQF
TRBV18	ASSPPSLGGTEAF
TRBV6-1	ASSPRLGTQTYEQY
TRBV5-1	ASSLVGTSDTQY
TRBV12-3/TRBV12-4	ASTFGTDYGYT
TRBV12-3/TRBV12-4	ASSLAAPNNQPQH
TRBV5-1	ASSPEAGGDTEAF
TRBV7-3	ASSLASRTNTGELF
TRBV18	ASSDREGNTEAF
TRBV5-4	ASQGDRGSTEAF
TRBV19	ASSTGGGLNQPQH
TRBV4-1	ASSQYQRGGLVADTQY
TRBV24-1	ATSDLRGGPGELF
TRBV20-1	SARGPGSYSTDTQY
TRBV10-3	AISAGDNNEQF
TRBV5-4	ANSPRDNEQF
TRBV10-2	ASMGGSGDTQY
TRBV4-1	ASSQGWTGVEKLF
TRBV3-1	ASSRVTPGEQY
TRBV12-3/TRBV12-4	ASSFTSGTPYEQY
TRBV27	ASRLQGSNEKLF
TRBV10-3	AISDRASGGSSYEQY
TRBV11-3	ASSEPGLKEQY
TRBV28	ASKKADAQPQH
TRBV19	ASSNPAASGRRTDTQY
TRBV20-1	AGGPTDTQY
TRBV30	AWSGTPTNEKLF
TRBV5-1	ASSPGLAANNEQF
TRBV9	ASSAKRTGGDAPLH
TRBV12-3/TRBV12-4	ASRPPGLAGGSTDTQY
TRBV20-1	SAVPRDRVAGELF
TRBV7-2	ASSLGWDRINQPQH
TRBV20-1	SARDFGPLRDIY
TRBV28	ASRTGNQETQY
TRBV3-1	ASSQDFQTDTQY
TRBV12-3/TRBV12-4	ASSQGGYNSPLH
TRBV7-2	ASSLNGGLTEAF
TRBV15	ATSRLRQGNTEAF
TRBV12-3/TRBV12-4	ASRQGFANTGELF
TRBV7-8	ASSPGSYGYT
TRBV20-1	SARRDFQETQY
TRBV12-3/TRBV12-4	ASTISGRSADTQY
TRBV5-4	ASSLRREAVDTQY
TRBV12-3/TRBV12-4	ASSLGSGTGGTEAF
TRBV24-1	ATSSAGLRDTQY
TRBV6-1	ASSPRGIRVYEQY
TRBV27	ATQLGQLQETQY
TRBV5-1	ASSPGQGRGTDTQY
TRBV2	ASRATSGGAYEQY
TRBV20-1	SATRSGGGEQF
TRBV5-1	ASSVAGGPINEQF
TRBV12-3/TRBV12-4	ASSFSAGRGEQY